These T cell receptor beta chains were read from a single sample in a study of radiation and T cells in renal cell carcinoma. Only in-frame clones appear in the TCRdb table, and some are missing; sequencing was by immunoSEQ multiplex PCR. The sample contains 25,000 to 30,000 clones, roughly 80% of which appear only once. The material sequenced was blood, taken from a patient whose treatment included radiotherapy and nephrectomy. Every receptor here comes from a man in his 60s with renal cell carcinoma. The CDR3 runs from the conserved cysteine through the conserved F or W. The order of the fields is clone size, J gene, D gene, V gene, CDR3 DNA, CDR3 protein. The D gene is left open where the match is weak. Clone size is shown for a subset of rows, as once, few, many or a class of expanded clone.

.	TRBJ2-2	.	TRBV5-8	TGTGCCAGCAGCTTGGGACTTCACACCGGGGAGCTGTTTTTT	CASSLGLHTGELFF
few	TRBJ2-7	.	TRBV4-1	TGCGCCAGCAGCCAAGCAATGAGTTTTGGGGAGCAGTACTTC	CASSQAMSFGEQYF
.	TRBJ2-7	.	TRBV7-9	TGTGCCAGCAGCTTATGGGAGGAGGCGACCTACGAGCAGTACTTC	CASSLWEEATYEQYF
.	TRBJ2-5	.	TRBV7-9	TGTGCCAGCAGCGCTCAGACTCGGGACAACCAAGAGACCCAGTACTTC	CASSAQTRDNQETQYF
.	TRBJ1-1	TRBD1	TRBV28	TGTGCCAGCAGTTTCGGGACAGCGGGCACTGAAGCTTTCTTT	CASSFGTAGTEAFF
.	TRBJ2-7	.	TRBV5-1	TGCGCCAGCAGCTTTATTCGCGGGACCTACGAGCAGTACTTC	CASSFIRGTYEQYF
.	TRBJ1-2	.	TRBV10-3	TGTGCCATCAGTGAGCCAGCTAACTATGGCTACACCTTC	CAISEPANYGYTF
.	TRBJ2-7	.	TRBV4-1	TGCGCCAGCAGCCAACTCTTGGGAACCCGTTCCTACGAGCAGTACTTC	CASSQLLGTRSYEQYF
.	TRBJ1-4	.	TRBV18	TGTGCCAGCTCTCTAGTTTTGTCCGAAAAACTGTTTTTT	CASSLVLSEKLFF
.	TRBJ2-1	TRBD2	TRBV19	TGTGCCAGTAGTATAGATGGGACTAACTCCTACAATGAGCAGTTCTTC	CASSIDGTNSYNEQFF
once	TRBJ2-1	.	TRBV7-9	TGTGCCAGCTTAGTCCTTGGAGGGATCTACAATGAGCAGTTCTTC	CASLVLGGIYNEQFF
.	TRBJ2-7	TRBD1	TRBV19	TGTGCCAGTAGTATACAGACAGGGGGCAACGAGCAGTACTTC	CASSIQTGGNEQYF
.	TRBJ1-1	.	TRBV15	TGTGCCACCAGCAGAGTGGGAGTGAACACTGAAGCTTTCTTT	CATSRVGVNTEAFF
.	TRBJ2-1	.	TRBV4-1	TGCGCCAGCAGCCAAGAGTGGGGCACCAACAATGAGCAGTTCTTC	CASSQEWGTNNEQFF
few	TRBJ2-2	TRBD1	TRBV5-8	TGTGCCAGCAGCGTCCGGGACAGGGGGGCCGGGGAGCTGTTTTTT	CASSVRDRGAGELFF
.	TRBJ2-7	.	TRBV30	TGTGCCTGGAGTGTACTGATTTACGAGCAGTACTTC	CAWSVLIYEQYF
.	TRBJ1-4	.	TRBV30	TGTGCCTGGAGTGTTCCGGGACAACTGTTTTTT	CAWSVPGQLFF
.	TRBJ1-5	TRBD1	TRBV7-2	TGTGCCAGCAGCCTCCGGGACAGCCGTAGGAATAGCAATCAGCCCCAGCATTTT	CASSLRDSRRNSNQPQHF
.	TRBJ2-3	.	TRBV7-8	TGTGCCAGCAGCTTAGATTCTAGGGATACGCAGTATTTT	CASSLDSRDTQYF
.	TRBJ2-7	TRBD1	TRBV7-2	TGTGCCAGCAGCAAGGGACAGACCTCCTACGAGCAGTACTTC	CASSKGQTSYEQYF
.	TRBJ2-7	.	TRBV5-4	TGTGCCAGCAGCTTGGATGGCAGCCCCTCCTACGAGCAGTACTTC	CASSLDGSPSYEQYF
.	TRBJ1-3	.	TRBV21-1	TGTGCCAGCAGCAAAATAATCGGACAGAGCGGAAACACCATATATTTT	CASSKIIGQSGNTIYF
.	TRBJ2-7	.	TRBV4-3	TGCGCCAGCAGCCAAGTCCCGGCCAGACCCTACGAGCAGTACTTC	CASSQVPARPYEQYF
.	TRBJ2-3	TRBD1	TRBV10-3	TGTGCCATCAGACCAGGGACAGGGATCGGGGATACGCAGTATTTT	CAIRPGTGIGDTQYF
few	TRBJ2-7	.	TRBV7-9	TGTGCCAGCGGGGGCTACGAGCAGTACTTC	CASGGYEQYF
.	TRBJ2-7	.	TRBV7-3	TGTGCCAGCAGCTTAAAGGGAGGACCATACGAGCAGTACTTC	CASSLKGGPYEQYF
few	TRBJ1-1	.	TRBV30	TGTGCCTGGAGTAATACCGCTTGGGTCAACACTGAAGCTTTCTTT	CAWSNTAWVNTEAFF
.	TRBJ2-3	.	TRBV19	TGTGCCAGTAGTGTTGGCGGAAGCACAGATACGCAGTATTTT	CASSVGGSTDTQYF
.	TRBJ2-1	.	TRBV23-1	TGCGCCAGCAGTCAAGGTGAGCAGTTCTTC	CASSQGEQFF
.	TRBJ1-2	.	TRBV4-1	TGCGCCAGCAGCCAAGGCACAGGCGCTAACTATGGCTACACCTTC	CASSQGTGANYGYTF
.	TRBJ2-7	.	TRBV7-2	TGTGCCAGCAGCCTGCTCATAGGCGAGCAGTACTTC	CASSLLIGEQYF
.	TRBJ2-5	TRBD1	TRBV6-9	TGTGCCAGCAGTCAGTCCGGGACAGGGGGCGAAGAGACCCAGTACTTC	CASSQSGTGGEETQYF
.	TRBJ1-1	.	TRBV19	TGTGCCAGTAGCCCTCTCGAGGGGCTTTACACTGAAGCTTTCTTT	CASSPLEGLYTEAFF
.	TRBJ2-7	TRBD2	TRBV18	TGTGCCAGCTCACTCACCCCAACTAGCGGGAGTAACCAGCAGTACTTC	CASSLTPTSGSNQQYF
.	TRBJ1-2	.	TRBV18	TGTGCCAGCTCACCAGGTGGCGGTGCTTTTAACTATGGCTACACCTTC	CASSPGGGAFNYGYTF
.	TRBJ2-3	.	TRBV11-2	TGTGCCAGCAGCTTCGGGGGAGATACGCAGTATTTT	CASSFGGDTQYF
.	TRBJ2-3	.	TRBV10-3	TGTGCCATCAGTGAGTTCGGGGGACAACGCACAGATACGCAGTATTTT	CAISEFGGQRTDTQYF
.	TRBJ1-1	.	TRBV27	TGTGTAAACGACGGGGGAGACACTGAAGCTTTCTTT	CVNDGGDTEAFF
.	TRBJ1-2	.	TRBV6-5	TGTGCCAGCAGTTTTACCCCAGAACCGACAGAGGCTGGCTACACCTTC	CASSFTPEPTEAGYTF
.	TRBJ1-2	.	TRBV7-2	TGTGCCAGCAGCTTAGACCCTTCCAGGGGCTTCAACTATGGCTACACCTTC	CASSLDPSRGFNYGYTF
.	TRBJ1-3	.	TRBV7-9	TGTGCCAGCAGCTTAGTTGCAGGACCCTTCTCTGGAAACACCATATATTTT	CASSLVAGPFSGNTIYF
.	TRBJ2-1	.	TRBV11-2	TGTGCCAGCAGCTTAGGGGGGACTGTCAATGAGCAGTTCTTC	CASSLGGTVNEQFF